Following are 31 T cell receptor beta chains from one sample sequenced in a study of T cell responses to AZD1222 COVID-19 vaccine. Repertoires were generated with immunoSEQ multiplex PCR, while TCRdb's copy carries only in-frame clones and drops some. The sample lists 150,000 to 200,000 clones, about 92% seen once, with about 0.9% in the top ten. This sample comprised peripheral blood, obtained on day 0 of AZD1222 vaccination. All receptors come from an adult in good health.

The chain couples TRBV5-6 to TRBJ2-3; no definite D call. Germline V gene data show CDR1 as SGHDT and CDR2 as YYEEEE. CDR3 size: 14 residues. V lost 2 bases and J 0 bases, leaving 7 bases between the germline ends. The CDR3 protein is CASSFRDSTDTQYF. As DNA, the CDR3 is TGTGCCAGCAGCTTTAGGGATAGCACAGATACGCAGTATTTT. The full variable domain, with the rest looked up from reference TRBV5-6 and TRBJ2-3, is DAGVTQSPTHLIKTRGQQVTLRCSPKSGHDTVSWYQQALGQGPQFIFQYYEEEERQRGNFPDRFSGHQFPNYSSELNVNALLLGDSALYLCASSFRDSTDTQYFGPGTRLTVL.

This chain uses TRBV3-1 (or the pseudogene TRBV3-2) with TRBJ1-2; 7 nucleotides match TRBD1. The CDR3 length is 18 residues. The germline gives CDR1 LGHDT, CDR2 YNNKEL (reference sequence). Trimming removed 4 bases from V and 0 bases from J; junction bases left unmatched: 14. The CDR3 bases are TGTGCCAGCAGCCCGTGGGGACAGCACTTAGGCACTAACTATGGCTACACCTTC. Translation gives CASSPWGQHLGTNYGYTF.

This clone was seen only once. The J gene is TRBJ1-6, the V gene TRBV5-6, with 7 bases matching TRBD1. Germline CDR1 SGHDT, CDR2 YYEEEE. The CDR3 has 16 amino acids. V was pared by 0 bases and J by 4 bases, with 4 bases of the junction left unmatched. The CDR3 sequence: CASSLGGQHYNSPLHF. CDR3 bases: TGTGCCAGCAGCTTGGGGGGACAGCATTATAATTCACCCCTCCACTTT. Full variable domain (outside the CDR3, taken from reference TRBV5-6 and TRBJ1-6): DAGVTQSPTHLIKTRGQQVTLRCSPKSGHDTVSWYQQALGQGPQFIFQYYEEEERQRGNFPDRFSGHQFPNYSSELNVNALLLGDSALYLCASSLGGQHYNSPLHFGNGTRLTVT.

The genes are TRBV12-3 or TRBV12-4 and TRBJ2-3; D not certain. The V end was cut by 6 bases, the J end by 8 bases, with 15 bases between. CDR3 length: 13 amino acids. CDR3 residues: CASSHFPEGTQYF. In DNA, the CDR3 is TGTGCCAGCAGCCACTTCCCGGAAGGTACGCAGTATTTT.

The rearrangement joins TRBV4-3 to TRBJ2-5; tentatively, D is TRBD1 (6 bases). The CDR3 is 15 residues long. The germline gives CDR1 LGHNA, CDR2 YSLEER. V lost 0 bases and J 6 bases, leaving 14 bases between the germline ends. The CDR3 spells CASSQDQGFGKTQYF. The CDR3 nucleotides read TGCGCCAGCAGCCAAGATCAGGGGTTCGGGAAGACCCAGTACTTC.

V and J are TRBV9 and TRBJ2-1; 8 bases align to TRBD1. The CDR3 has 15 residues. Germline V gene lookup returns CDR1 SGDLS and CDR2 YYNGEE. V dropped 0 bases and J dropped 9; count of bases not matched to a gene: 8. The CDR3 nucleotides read TGTGCCAGCAGCGTAGGGACAGGGTACGGAGCTGAGCAGTTCTTC. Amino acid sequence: CASSVGTGYGAEQFF.

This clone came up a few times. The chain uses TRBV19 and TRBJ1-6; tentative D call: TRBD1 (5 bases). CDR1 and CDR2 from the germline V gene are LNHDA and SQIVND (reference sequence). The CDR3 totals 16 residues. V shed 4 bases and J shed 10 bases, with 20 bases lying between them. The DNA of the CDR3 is TGTGCCAGTAGTACCTCCCCCAGGGAACCTGACTCACCCCTCCACTTT. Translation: CASSTSPREPDSPLHF.

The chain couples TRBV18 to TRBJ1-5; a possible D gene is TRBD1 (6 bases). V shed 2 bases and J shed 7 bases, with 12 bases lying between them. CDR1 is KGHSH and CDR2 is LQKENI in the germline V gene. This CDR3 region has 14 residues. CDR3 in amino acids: CASSPSRGGQPQHF. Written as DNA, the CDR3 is TGTGCCAGCTCACCAAGCAGGGGCGGGCAGCCCCAGCATTTT.

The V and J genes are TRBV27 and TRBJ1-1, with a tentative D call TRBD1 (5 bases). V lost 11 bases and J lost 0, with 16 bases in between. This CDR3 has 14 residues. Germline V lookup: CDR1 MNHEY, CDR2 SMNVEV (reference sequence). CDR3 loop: CASQPGDLNTEAFF. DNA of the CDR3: TGTGCCTCCCAACCGGGGGATTTGAACACTGAAGCTTTCTTT.

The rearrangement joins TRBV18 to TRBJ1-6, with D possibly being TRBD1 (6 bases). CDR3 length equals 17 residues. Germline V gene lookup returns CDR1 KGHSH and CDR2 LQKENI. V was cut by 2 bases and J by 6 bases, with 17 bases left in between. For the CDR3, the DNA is TGTGCCAGCTCACCAATGGGGGGCGCAGGGTTTAATTCACCCCTCCACTTT. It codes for CASSPMGGAGFNSPLHF.

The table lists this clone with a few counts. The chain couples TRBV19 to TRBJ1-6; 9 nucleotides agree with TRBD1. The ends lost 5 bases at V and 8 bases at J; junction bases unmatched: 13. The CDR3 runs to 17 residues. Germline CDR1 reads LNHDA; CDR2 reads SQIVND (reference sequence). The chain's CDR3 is CASSSAPPGQGYSPLHF. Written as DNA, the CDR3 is TGTGCCAGTAGTTCTGCCCCCCCGGGACAGGGCTATTCACCCCTCCACTTT.

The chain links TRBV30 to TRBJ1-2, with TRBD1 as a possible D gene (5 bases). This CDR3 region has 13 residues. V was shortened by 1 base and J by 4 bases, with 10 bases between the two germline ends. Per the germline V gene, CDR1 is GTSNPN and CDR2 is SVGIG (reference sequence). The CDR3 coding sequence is TGTGCCTGGAGTGCCCACAGGTTCTATGGCTACACCTTC. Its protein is CAWSAHRFYGYTF.

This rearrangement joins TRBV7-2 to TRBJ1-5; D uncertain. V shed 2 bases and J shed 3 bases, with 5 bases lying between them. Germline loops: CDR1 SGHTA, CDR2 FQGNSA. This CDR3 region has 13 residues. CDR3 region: CASSLIPNQPQHF. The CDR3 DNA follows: TGTGCCAGCAGCTTAATACCCAATCAGCCCCAGCATTTT.

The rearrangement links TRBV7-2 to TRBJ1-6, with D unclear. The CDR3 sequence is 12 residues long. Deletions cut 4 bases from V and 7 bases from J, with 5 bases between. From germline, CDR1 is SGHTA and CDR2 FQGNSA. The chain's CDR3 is CASSSSNSPLHF. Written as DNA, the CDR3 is TGTGCCAGCAGCTCCTCGAATTCACCCCTCCACTTT.

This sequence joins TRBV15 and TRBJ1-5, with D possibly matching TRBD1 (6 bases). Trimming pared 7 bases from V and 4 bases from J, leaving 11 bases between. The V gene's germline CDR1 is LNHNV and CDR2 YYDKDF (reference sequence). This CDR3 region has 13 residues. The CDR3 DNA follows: TGTGCCACCACGGACAGCCAGAATCAGCCCCAGCATTTT. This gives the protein CATTDSQNQPQHF.

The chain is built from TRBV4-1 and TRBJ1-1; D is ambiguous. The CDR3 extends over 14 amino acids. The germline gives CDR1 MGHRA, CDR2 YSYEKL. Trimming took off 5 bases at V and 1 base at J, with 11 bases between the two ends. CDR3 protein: CASSSIQKNTEAFF. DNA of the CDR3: TGCGCCAGCAGCTCCATACAGAAGAACACTGAAGCTTTCTTT.

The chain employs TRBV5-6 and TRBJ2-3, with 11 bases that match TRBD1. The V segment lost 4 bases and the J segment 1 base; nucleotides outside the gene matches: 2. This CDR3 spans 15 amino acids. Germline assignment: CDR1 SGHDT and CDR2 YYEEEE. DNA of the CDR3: TGTGCCAGCAGCCGGACAGGGGGCGGCACAGATACGCAGTATTTT. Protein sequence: CASSRTGGGTDTQYF.

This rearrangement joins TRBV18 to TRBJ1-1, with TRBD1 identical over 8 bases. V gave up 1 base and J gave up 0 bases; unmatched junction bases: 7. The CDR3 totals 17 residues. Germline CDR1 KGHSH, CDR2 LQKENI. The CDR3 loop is CASSPRAGQALNTEAFF. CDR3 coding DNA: TGTGCCAGCTCACCACGGGCGGGACAGGCCTTGAACACTGAAGCTTTCTTT.

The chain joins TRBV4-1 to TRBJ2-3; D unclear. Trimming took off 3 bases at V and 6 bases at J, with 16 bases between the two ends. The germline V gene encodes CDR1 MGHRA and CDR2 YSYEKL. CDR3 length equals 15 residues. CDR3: CASSHGRAPQDTQYF. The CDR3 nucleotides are TGCGCCAGCAGCCACGGCCGAGCCCCGCAGGATACGCAGTATTTT.

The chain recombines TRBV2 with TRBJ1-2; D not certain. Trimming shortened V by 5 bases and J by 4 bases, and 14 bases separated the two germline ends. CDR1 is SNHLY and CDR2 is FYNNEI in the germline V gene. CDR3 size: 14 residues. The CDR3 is CASSPRTHSYGYTF. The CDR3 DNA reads TGTGCCAGCAGTCCAAGGACGCACAGCTATGGCTACACCTTC.

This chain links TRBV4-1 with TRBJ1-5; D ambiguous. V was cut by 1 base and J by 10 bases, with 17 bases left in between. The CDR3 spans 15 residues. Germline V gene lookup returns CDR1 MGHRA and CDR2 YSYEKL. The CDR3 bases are TGCGCCAGCAGCCAAGTGATGGCAGCCCCTTCTCCCCAGCATTTT. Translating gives CASSQVMAAPSPQHF.

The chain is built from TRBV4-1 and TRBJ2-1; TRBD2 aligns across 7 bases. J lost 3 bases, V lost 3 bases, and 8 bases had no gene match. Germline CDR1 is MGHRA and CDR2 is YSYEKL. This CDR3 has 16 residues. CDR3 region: CASSQKWGGFYNEQFF. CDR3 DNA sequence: TGCGCCAGCAGCCAGAAGTGGGGGGGTTTCTACAATGAGCAGTTCTTC.

CDR3 protein: CASSPSSGGIYNEQFF. CDR3 DNA: TGCGCCAGCAGCCCGTCTAGCGGGGGGATATACAATGAGCAGTTCTTC. The V gene is TRBV5-1, the J gene TRBJ2-1; 11 bases fit TRBD2. V was pared by 4 bases and J by 4 bases, with 7 bases of the junction left unmatched. The CDR3 length is 16 residues. Looked up from germline, CDR1 is SGHRS and CDR2 is YFSETQ.

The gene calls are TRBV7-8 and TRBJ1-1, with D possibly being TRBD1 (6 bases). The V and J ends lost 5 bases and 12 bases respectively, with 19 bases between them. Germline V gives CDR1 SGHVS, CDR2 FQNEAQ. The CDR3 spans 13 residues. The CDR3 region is CASSGRQGTSTFF. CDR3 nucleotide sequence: TGTGCCAGCAGCGGAAGGCAGGGGACGTCAACTTTCTTT.

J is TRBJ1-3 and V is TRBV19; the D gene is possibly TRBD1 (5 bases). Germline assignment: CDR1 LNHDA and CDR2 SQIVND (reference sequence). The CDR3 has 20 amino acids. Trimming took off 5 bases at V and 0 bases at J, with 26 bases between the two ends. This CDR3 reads CASSLTGQVPRTGSGNTIYF. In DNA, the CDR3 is TGTGCCAGTAGTCTAACCGGACAAGTCCCCCGAACGGGCTCTGGAAACACCATATATTTT.

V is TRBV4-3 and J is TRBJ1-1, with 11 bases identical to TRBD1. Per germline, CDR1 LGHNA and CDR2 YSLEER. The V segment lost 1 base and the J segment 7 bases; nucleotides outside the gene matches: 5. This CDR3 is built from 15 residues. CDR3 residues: CASSQVRTGGSEAFF. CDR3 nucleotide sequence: TGCGCCAGCAGCCAAGTGCGGACAGGGGGCAGTGAAGCTTTCTTT.

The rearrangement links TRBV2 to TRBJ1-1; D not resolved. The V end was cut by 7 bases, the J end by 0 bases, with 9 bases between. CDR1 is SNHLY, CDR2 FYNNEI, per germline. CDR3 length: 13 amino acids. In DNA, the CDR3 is TGTGCCAGCACCCACGGGGTGAACACTGAAGCTTTCTTT. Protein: CASTHGVNTEAFF. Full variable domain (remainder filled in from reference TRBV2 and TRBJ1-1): EPEVTQTPSHQVTQMGQEVILRCVPISNHLYFYWYRQILGQKVEFLVSFYNNEISEKSEIFDDQFSVERPDGSNFTLKIRSTKLEDSAMYFCASTHGVNTEAFFGQGTRLTVV.

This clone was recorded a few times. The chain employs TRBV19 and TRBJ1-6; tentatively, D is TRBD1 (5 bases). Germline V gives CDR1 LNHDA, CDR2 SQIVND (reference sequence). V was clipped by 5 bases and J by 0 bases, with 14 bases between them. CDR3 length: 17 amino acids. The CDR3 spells CASSAPPGSSYNSPLHF. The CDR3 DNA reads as TGTGCCAGTAGTGCCCCTCCAGGGAGCTCCTATAATTCACCCCTCCACTTT.

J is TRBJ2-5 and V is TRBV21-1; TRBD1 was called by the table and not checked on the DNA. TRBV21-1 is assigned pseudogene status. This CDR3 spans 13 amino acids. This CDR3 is CVVGTGRQETQYF. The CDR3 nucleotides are TGCGTAGTTGGGACAGGACGCCAAGAGACCCAGTACTTC.

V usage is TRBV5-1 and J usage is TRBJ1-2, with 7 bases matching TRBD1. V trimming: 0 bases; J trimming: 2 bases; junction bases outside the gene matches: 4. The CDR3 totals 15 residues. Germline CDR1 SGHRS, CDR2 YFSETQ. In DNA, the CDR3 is TGCGCCAGCAGCTTGGTAACAGGGGCAAACTATGGCTACACCTTC. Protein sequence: CASSLVTGANYGYTF.

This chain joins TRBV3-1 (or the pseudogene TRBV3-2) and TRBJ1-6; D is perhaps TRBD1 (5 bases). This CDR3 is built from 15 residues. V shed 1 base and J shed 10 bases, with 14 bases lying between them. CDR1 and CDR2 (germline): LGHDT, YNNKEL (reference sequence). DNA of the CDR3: TGTGCCAGCAGCCAAGCGGTTGGGAAGGGGTCACCCCTCCACTTT. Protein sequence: CASSQAVGKGSPLHF.